A single sample gave rise to the 13 T cell receptor beta chains below, sequenced in a study of T cells in Graves' hyperthyroidism and ophthalmopathy. The TCR beta CDR3 regions underwent amplification using RNA transcripts as the source. HTBI primers drove first-round RT-PCR of the TCR CDR3. TCRdb used MiXCR to reprocess the multiplex PCR reads, holding one entry per CDR3 protein. The table includes fewer than 300,000 distinct CDR3 sequences, roughly 15% detected once. What was sequenced was blood. These receptors were collected from a woman in her forties or fifties with Graves' hyperthyroidism that later progressed to Graves' ophthalmopathy.

This clonotype has a handful of counts. The chain joins TRBV25-1 to TRBJ2-1, with TRBD2 matching over 10 bases. The CDR3 runs to 16 residues. Trimming removed 2 bases from V and 9 bases from J; junction bases left unmatched: 10. Germline V gives CDR1 MGHDK, CDR2 SYGVNS. CDR3 coding DNA: TGTGCCAGCAGTGAACTCTCGGCTAGCGGGAGTAGTGAGCAGTTCTTC. Protein: CASSELSASGSSEQFF.

The V gene is TRBV6-1, the J gene TRBJ1-1; weak D call: TRBD1 (5 bases). There are 13 residues in the CDR3. Trimming cost V 6 bases and J 4 bases, with 12 bases left between them. The germline gives CDR1 MNHNS, CDR2 SASEGT. The CDR3 sequence: CASRSGLGTEAFF. As DNA, the CDR3 is TGTGCCAGCAGATCAGGGTTGGGCACTGAAGCTTTCTTT.

In regard to this clonotype: A much larger clone lies one base from this, so it may be a read error. The genes are TRBV20-1 and TRBJ1-5; D may be TRBD1 (5 bases). The J call could be wrong; TRBJ2-3 is a better fit for the DNA end. The CDR3 is 15 residues long. Germline loops: CDR1 DFQATT, CDR2 SNEGSKA (reference sequence). The CDR3 bases are TGCAGTGCTAGAGTGGCAGGGAATCACAATCAGCCCCAGTATTTT. Residues: CSARVAGNHNQPQYF.

There are many counts of this clonotype. The chain employs TRBV7-2 and TRBJ2-2; no firm D call. In germline, CDR1 is SGHTA, CDR2 FQGNSA. The CDR3 sequence is 17 residues long. V was cut by 2 bases and J by 4 bases, with 17 bases left in between. CDR3: CASSLSISSPFTGELFF. Written as DNA, the CDR3 is TGTGCCAGCAGCTTAAGCATCTCGAGTCCCTTCACCGGGGAGCTGTTTTTT.

This chain links TRBV29-1 with TRBJ2-7, with a tentative D call TRBD2 (5 bases). The CDR3 spans 12 residues. CDR1 is SQVTM, CDR2 ANQGSEA, per germline. Trimming shortened V by 7 bases and J by 5 bases, and 15 bases separated the two germline ends. The CDR3 DNA sequence: TGCAGCGCTCGATCGGGGTACCACGAGCAGTACTTC. This gives the protein CSARSGYHEQYF.

The chain uses TRBV20-1 and TRBJ2-3, with D possibly being TRBD2 (6 bases). CDR3 length equals 14 residues. CDR1 is DFQATT, CDR2 SNEGSKA, per germline (reference sequence). Trimming removed 3 bases at V and 4 bases at J, with 14 bases between. CDR3 residues: CSARGWRDSDTQYF. The CDR3 DNA sequence: TGCAGTGCTAGGGGTTGGCGGGACTCAGATACGCAGTATTTT.

This clonotype was found many times. This chain joins TRBV5-1 and TRBJ2-4; D remains ambiguous. The germline V and J ends were trimmed by 0 bases and 7 bases, with 8 bases remaining between them. The length of the CDR3 is 13 residues. The germline V gene has CDR1 SGHRS and CDR2 YFSETQ. CDR3 sequence (DNA): TGCGCCAGCAGCTTGGCCTGGGTTAACATTCAGTACTTC. Translating gives CASSLAWVNIQYF.

Many counts were recorded for this clonotype. V is TRBV7-2 and J is TRBJ1-4; the D gene is possibly TRBD1 (5 bases). Germline values: CDR1 SGHTA, CDR2 FQGNSA. The CDR3 is 15 residues long. The V and J ends lost 3 bases and 10 bases respectively, with 18 bases between them. CDR3 in amino acids: CASSFEGGGSGKLFF. CDR3 bases: TGTGCCAGCAGCTTTGAAGGCGGGGGGTCGGGAAAACTGTTTTTT. Combining the CDR3 with reference TRBV7-2 and TRBJ1-4 gives the whole variable domain GAGVSQSPSNKVTEKGKDVELRCDPISGHTALYWYRQSLGQGLEFLIYFQGNSAPDKSGLPSDRFSAERTGGSVSTLTIQRTQQEDSAVYLCASSFEGGGSGKLFFGSGTQLSVL.

This clonotype has ten or more counts. This chain links TRBV6-1 with TRBJ1-2; perhaps TRBD1 as D (6 bases). The germline gives CDR1 MNHNS, CDR2 SASEGT. V lost 0 bases, J lost 6 bases, and 17 bases lay in between. This CDR3 contains 16 residues. The CDR3: CASSEAGPGAGDGYTF. The CDR3 DNA sequence: TGTGCCAGCAGTGAAGCGGGTCCAGGGGCAGGAGATGGCTACACCTTC.

V is TRBV9 and J is TRBJ1-1; TRBD1 matches at 7 bases. The CDR3 sequence is 13 residues long. Germline loops: CDR1 SGDLS, CDR2 YYNGEE. V trimming: 4 bases; J trimming: 11 bases; junction bases outside the gene matches: 11. CDR3 residues: CASSPTGVRLAFF. CDR3 nucleotide sequence: TGTGCCAGCAGCCCAACAGGGGTCCGGTTGGCTTTCTTT.

The gene calls are TRBV27 and TRBJ2-7; D is possibly TRBD1 or TRBD2 (5 bases each). The CDR3 runs to 16 residues. V lost 3 bases and J 0 bases, leaving 15 bases between the germline ends. Germline loops: CDR1 MNHEY, CDR2 SMNVEV (reference sequence). DNA of the CDR3: TGTGCCAGCAGTTTGGGACCGGGTGGATCCTCCTACGAGCAGTACTTC. Its translation is CASSLGPGGSSYEQYF.

This clonotype was observed many times. The V call is TRBV9, the J call TRBJ2-1, with D uncertain. Trimming took off 4 bases at V and 4 bases at J, with 9 bases between the two ends. From germline, CDR1 is SGDLS and CDR2 YYNGEE. CDR3 size: 13 residues. The CDR3 region has the DNA TGTGCCAGCAGCCCGGCGGATTACAATGAGCAGTTCTTC. Protein product: CASSPADYNEQFF.

This clonotype was picked up many times. The chain couples TRBV28 to TRBJ2-7; 9 nucleotides align to TRBD1. Trimming removed 5 bases from V and 0 bases from J; junction bases left unmatched: 11. The length of the CDR3 is 17 residues. Germline CDR1 and CDR2: MDHEN and SYDVKM. CDR3 protein: CASSAGDRVRSSYEQYF. The CDR3 DNA reads as TGTGCCAGCAGTGCGGGGGACAGGGTAAGGTCCTCCTACGAGCAGTACTTC.